This T cell receptor beta chain originates from a study of regulatory T cells in long-lasting Graves disease. In building TCR beta libraries, iRepertoire HTBI primers were used together with Arm-PCR of CDR3 regions. MiXCR, applied by TCRdb to the multiplex PCR reads, yields one record per CDR3 protein. The repertoire holds approximately 460,000 distinct CDR3 sequences, with about 16% as singletons. Germline V gene lookup returns CDR1 SEHNR and CDR2 FQNEAQ (reference sequence). V was trimmed by 1 base and J by 4 bases, leaving 10 bases between them. CDR3 size: 14 residues. Indicated time point: newly diagnosed GD, antithyroid drugs for less than 3 months. From PBMCs, RNA was extracted and then used to make the TCR library. American Thyroid Association guidelines were used to diagnose Graves' disease. This same sample was also taken into another study, of T cells in Graves' hyperthyroidism and ophthalmopathy. That report adds: Graves' hyperthyroidism is called stable when ophthalmopathy does not progress within 18 months. Expanded thyroid clonotypes (above 0.001) were mostly also found in blood.

This TCR was recovered from a woman aged 30 to 39 with Graves disease. The V call is TRBV7-9, the J call TRBJ1-2; D not resolved. Here the sequenced sample was peripheral blood mononuclear cells (PBMCs), taken at new diagnosis, from a patient treated with antithyroid drugs. CDR3 residues: CASSLGVGLYGYTF. CDR3 DNA sequence: TGTGCCAGCAGCTTAGGAGTAGGGCTCTATGGCTACACCTTC.